This is a list of T cell receptor beta chains from one sample in a study of shared clonotypes between healthy human individuals. The method was immunoSEQ multiplex PCR; TCRdb's version includes in-frame clones alone and lacks a portion of them. In the table there are about 1 million clones, approximately 80% of which are singletons. Specimen: memory CD4+ T cells from PBMCs. These receptors came from a man between 18 and 29 years old in good health. Some clones in this sample may be carry-over from other donors' samples. CDR3s include the opening cysteine and the closing phenylalanine or tryptophan.

CDR3,V,J
CASSLPTGETQYF,TRBV27,TRBJ2-3
CVRSSPDTIPGYTF,TRBV7-5,TRBJ1-2
CASKWGGRARQEFF,TRBV2,TRBJ2-1
CASSRTGQSNYGYTF,TRBV7-8,TRBJ1-2
CASTIYSTDTQYF,TRBV2,TRBJ2-3
CASSVALDTGANVLTF,TRBV9,TRBJ2-6
CASSLTGTSGRVQETQYF,TRBV7-9,TRBJ2-5
CASSQEVASGQETQYF,TRBV4-3,TRBJ2-5
CASSLGLMIGETQYF,TRBV5-6,TRBJ2-5
CASLVESLNTEAFF,TRBV2,TRBJ1-1
CASSDLWREASPYF,TRBV2,TRBJ2-7
CASSQDRDYEQYF,TRBV4-3,TRBJ2-7
CASITSGASNQPQHF,TRBV28,TRBJ1-5
CASSHSGRLDEQYF,TRBV10-1,TRBJ2-7
CASSVGQGRSRNNEQFF,TRBV9,TRBJ2-1
CASSSEGLGSYEQYF,TRBV5-6,TRBJ2-7
CASSVGTELYQPQHF,TRBV9,TRBJ1-5
CAWSAAQGRNQPQHF,TRBV30,TRBJ1-5
CASRVSHEQYF,TRBV30,TRBJ2-7
CAWSGWASGRAIEQYF,TRBV30,TRBJ2-5
CSVPRTSGSSTGELFF,TRBV29-1,TRBJ2-2
CASSPNPSYEQYF,TRBV28,TRBJ2-7
CASSRQGVYEQYF,TRBV4-1,TRBJ2-7
CASSRELVAFF,TRBV2,TRBJ1-1
CAISEYPQGSNYGYTF,TRBV10-3,TRBJ1-2
CASSPQGVAGANVLTF,TRBV18,TRBJ2-6
CAAGASGATDTQYF,TRBV27,TRBJ2-3